This TCR beta chain is from a study of T cells in tuberculosis. Study in general: This South African cohort compared adolescents with or without latent tuberculosis against adults with active tuberculosis.

Time point denoted: new active TB diagnosis, blood taken before or within 7 days of starting treatment. Tuberculosis was confirmed by positive sputum smear and/or M. tuberculosis culture. Measured with immunoSEQ multiplex PCR; TCRdb has only the in-frame clones, and not every one. The sample has tens of thousands of clones; 93% are singletons. Specimen: PBMCs, collected at tuberculosis diagnosis. The TCR sequence derives from an adult with tuberculosis.

The CDR3 DNA is TGTGCCAGTAGTATCGCAGGGCGGACTGAAGCTTTCTTT. Translating gives CASSIAGRTEAFF. This chain joins TRBV19 and TRBJ1-1; D is possibly TRBD1 (5 bases). Looked up from germline, CDR1 is LNHDA and CDR2 is SQIVND (reference sequence). V was pared by 3 bases and J by 5 bases, with 10 bases between. The CDR3 loop spans 13 amino acids.